This TCR beta chain is drawn from a study of multiple sclerosis patients with progressive multifocal leukoencephalopathy. Only in-frame clones appear in the TCRdb table, and some are missing; sequencing was by immunoSEQ multiplex PCR. The sample records tens of thousands of clones, around 83% being singletons. Noted time point: time of PML onset. Between 16 and 56 months of natalizumab therapy passed before PML developed in these natalizumab-treated patients. Trimming took 0 bases from V and 0 from J, leaving 9 bases between them. Per the germline V gene, CDR1 is MGHRA and CDR2 is YSYEKL. The CDR3 extends over 15 amino acids.

The sample here was PBMCs, taken from a patient treated with natalizumab. The gene calls are TRBV4-1 and TRBJ2-7, with a weak D call TRBD2 (5 bases). The receptor was derived from a woman aged 25 to 39 with progressive multifocal leukoencephalopathy. The CDR3 DNA sequence: TGCGCCAGCAGCCAAGAAGAGCGGAGCTCCTACGAGCAGTACTTC. It specifies CASSQEERSSYEQYF.